The present entry profiles one T cell receptor beta chain with its context. The antigen this receptor binds is unknown. No much larger clonotype is one base removed from it; base qualities were not supplied. This entry belongs to a study of blood T cell repertoires in COVID-19 (dated by TCRdb to the early 2020s). A note on the overall study: Samples covering the acute and convalescent phases of COVID-19 were provided by collaborators in the United States, Italy and Spain. The material from the prospective study consisted of cDNA or gDNA derived from T cells, B-cell-depleted T cells, or PBMCs. Subjects who had been exposed to COVID-19, were actively infected with it, or had recovered from it provided the deeply sampled blood TCRbeta repertoires that made up the dataset. A freely available public database, intended as a resource for researchers studying the immune response to SARS-CoV-2, is where the repertoires were released. The samples were drawn from the first 160 participants of the ongoing ImmuneRACE study and from about 1,200 subjects provided by 6 global collaborators. Nearly every sample came with metadata listing a de-identified subject ID, COVID-19 status, age in years and sex. Where HLA class I and class II types were available, the types were taken from metadata supplied by the sample provider, not from assay-based typing. The research as a whole found: The quantity of clinical and demographic metadata differed by source and by participant and was supplied without curation.

As encoded in the germline V gene, CDR1 is LGHNA while CDR2 is YNFKEQ. Its CDR3 holds 24 amino acids, cysteine through phenylalanine. The DNA shown is the 72-base CDR3, in frame from base 1. Trimmed from V: 4 bases; trimmed from J: 0 bases; junction bases lacking a gene match: 25. In the prospective study, participants were roughly 18 to 100 years old, resided in under 30 geographic areas of the United States, and were enrolled through a virtual design. Cohort assignment in the prospective study relied on participant-reported clinical history from a screening survey and a study questionnaire. Recovered participants in ImmuneRACE Cohort 3 were defined by two consecutive negative NP/OP PCR tests, clearance by a healthcare professional, or resolution of symptoms. In the prospective study, whole blood, serum and a nasopharyngeal or oropharyngeal swab were collected from each participant by mobile phlebotomists. Over a roughly 2-month period, participants in the prospective study had the option of providing additional blood draws and questionnaires. Prospective study blood samples were shipped either frozen or at room temperature before DNA extraction.

The immunoSEQ Assay, a bias-controlled multiplex PCR, was used to amplify TCRbeta CDR3 regions from genomic DNA. In the paper's pipeline: Within the assay, amplification of reference gene primers was used to estimate how many nucleated cells each sample contained. Sequence reads were collapsed and filtered to measure the absolute abundance of every unique TCRbeta CDR3 rearrangement. Productive Simpson clonality was computed per sample as the square root of Simpson's diversity index over productive rearrangements. The source is immuneACCESS, and TCRdb retained only in-frame sequences with V and J called. Part of the clones is not carried over; for the studies checked, unresolved V genes explain less than half of this, and the remainder is unexplained. D and trimming were read from the DNA, whereas the V and J calls and clone size are those reported in that table. For this sample there are some 350,000 clones; about 89% appear just once. The ten largest account for approximately 5.3% of the sample.

What was sequenced was PBMCs or T cells enriched from blood (not recorded which). The sequence was obtained from a woman aged 30 to 39 who had recovered from COVID-19. This chain is built from TRBV4-2 and TRBJ1-4; a stretch of 11 junction bases matches TRBD1. At the DNA level, the sequence is TGTGCCAGCAGCCTCCGATTTAGCTACCACCGGGACAGGGGGACGGGGACAACTAATGAAAAACTGTTTTTT. It codes for CASSLRFSYHRDRGTGTTNEKLFF.